Shown below are 3 T cell receptor beta chains from a single sample sequenced in a study of tumor and adjacent non-tumor tissue in lung cancer (dated by TCRdb to between 2017 and 2018). RNA was isolated from bulk, unsorted tissue, and RNA quality was assessed with a NanoDrop ND-1000 and an Agilent 2100. Normal lung samples were distant non-tumor tissue taken more than 3 cm from the tumor edge. The method was multiplex PCR. The listed sequencing device is Illumina HiSeq 2500. TCRbeta libraries were constructed through three rounds of nested PCR with primers (Table S4) according to protocols adapted from ARM-PCR. In TCRdb, the public reads were trimmed at Q25 with fastp and aligned with MiXCR, with productive beta chains retained. Every entry covers one CDR3 protein and lists the most common genes and DNA from its rows. This sample lists 60,000 to 85,000 distinct CDR3 sequences; over 65% were detected once. The top ten clonotypes cover approximately 40% of the sample.

Sequenced material: distant non-tumor lung tissue. These receptors were obtained from a man in his 70s with non-small cell lung cancer.

Worth noting for this clonotype: A clone one base away is much larger, so this may be a read error. The chain carries TRBV6-5 and TRBJ2-3, with TRBD2 matching over 9 bases. The junction had 10 bases not matched to a gene; V was cut back by 8 bases and J by 1 base. The germline CDR1 and CDR2 sequences are MNHEY and SVGAGI. The length of the CDR3 is 16 residues. The DNA for the CDR3 is TGTGCCAGCGGTTCTCGAGCGGGGGGAGGCACAGATACGCAGTATTTT. As protein: CASGSRAGGGTDTQYF.

For this clonotype: One junction end disagrees with the germline gene, perhaps due to a read error. This chain joins TRBV7-2 and TRBJ2-5; D unclear. Germline values: CDR1 SGHTA, CDR2 FQGNSA. This CDR3 has 15 amino acids. The chain's CDR3 is CASSLGGIDQETQYF. CDR3 nucleotides: TGTGCCAGCAGCTTAGGTGGGATTGACCAAGAGACACAGTACTTC.

J is TRBJ1-1 and V is TRBV11-1; 7 bases fit TRBD1. From germline, CDR1 is SGHAT and CDR2 FQDESV (reference sequence). CDR3 length: 13 residues. V lost 11 bases to trimming and J lost 3 bases; unmatched junction nucleotides: 9. CDR3 in DNA: TGTGCCTGCGGCGCCGACAGGGACACTGAAGCTTTCTTT. Protein sequence: CACGADRDTEAFF.